Listed below are T cell receptor beta chains from one sample, sequenced in a study of spatial heterogeneity in lung cancer. MiXCR, run by TCRdb on the 5' RACE reads, gives a single entry per CDR3 protein. The sample lists over a thousand distinct CDR3 sequences, about 10% seen once, with around 30% in the top ten. This material consisted of lung tumor tissue, taken at surgery. These receptors all come from a female donor with early-stage non-small cell lung cancer. Both conserved end residues are part of each CDR3. Size values are once, few and many counts, or a class for expanded clones, and some rows have none.

V,J,size,CDR3
TRBV7-8,TRBJ2-2,large,CASSQREGPSGELFF
TRBV5-1,TRBJ2-7,medium-sized,CASSVHGTGGDEQYF
TRBV20-1,TRBJ1-2,few,CSARDPLLANYGYTF
TRBV20-1,TRBJ1-5,.,CSAITVTGIYSNQPQHF
TRBV11-1,TRBJ2-5,medium-sized,CASSFRRSRGQETQYF
TRBV5-1,TRBJ2-3,medium-sized,CASSLNGRTSTDTQYF
TRBV13,TRBJ2-3,medium-sized,CASSLGGSRADTQYF
TRBV7-2,TRBJ2-5,.,CASSAPTGETQYF
TRBV7-8,TRBJ1-5,.,CASSLWGEANQPQHF
TRBV20-1,TRBJ2-5,medium-sized,CSADPSGRHEAQYF
TRBV5-6,TRBJ2-3,many,CASSFQDTDTQYF
TRBV11-2,TRBJ2-7,medium-sized,CASSLQGLAGGPSYEQYF
TRBV7-2,TRBJ1-2,medium-sized,CASSLATLNSYGYTF
TRBV6-5,TRBJ2-7,many,CASSRTGTGGEQYF
TRBV20-1,TRBJ2-1,medium-sized,CSARLAGSRGYNEQFF
TRBV7-2,TRBJ2-4,few,CASSLSGRDIQYF
TRBV20-1,TRBJ2-1,medium-sized,CSARGRGGGADEQFF
TRBV7-2,TRBJ2-5,.,CASSFSSAKETQYF
TRBV5-6,TRBJ2-3,medium-sized,CASSLKGTDTQYF
TRBV9,TRBJ2-5,many,CASSVGGSQETQYF
TRBV6-5,TRBJ2-1,medium-sized,CASSRGGSGSYNEQFF
TRBV28,TRBJ2-3,medium-sized,CASSFFSGAGVRQYF
TRBV11-2,TRBJ2-7,large,CASSFGTGTYEQYF
TRBV12-3/TRBV12-4,TRBJ2-7,large,CASSPRPRGVYEQYF
TRBV18,TRBJ2-1,once,CANSPDGGASYNEQFF
TRBV7-2,TRBJ2-7,medium-sized,CASSPRGNYEQYF
TRBV19,TRBJ1-5,large,CASSTFGTYGNQPQHF
TRBV29-1,TRBJ2-1,few,CSAPGWRDLNEQFF
TRBV6-5,TRBJ1-3,.,CASSFDRRSGNTIYF
TRBV6-1,TRBJ2-2,medium-sized,CASSESVAGGIGELFF
TRBV6-6,TRBJ1-1,medium-sized,CASSYGETEAFF
TRBV5-1,TRBJ2-2,.,CASSSEDRGSTGELFF
TRBV5-6,TRBJ2-3,medium-sized,CASIQNGASTDTQYF
TRBV20-1,TRBJ1-4,.,CSARDKGTPNEKLFF
TRBV9,TRBJ2-5,.,CASSIGAKKETQYF
TRBV24-1,TRBJ2-7,.,CATSEGTGGPEVQYF
TRBV6-1,TRBJ2-2,many,CASSESTQNTGELFF
TRBV28,TRBJ1-1,medium-sized,CASSSVRVQSEAFF
TRBV6-2/TRBV6-3,TRBJ1-1,few,CASSYAAPVNTEAFF
TRBV18,TRBJ2-6,medium-sized,CASSPLSGANVLTF
TRBV6-1,TRBJ2-7,large,CASSERHGSSYEQYF
TRBV19,TRBJ2-3,.,CASSILSGDYTDTQYF
TRBV27,TRBJ2-7,.,CASSLRSGLHEQYF
TRBV7-9,TRBJ2-1,.,CASSPSVSSFYEQFF
TRBV7-2,TRBJ2-3,.,CASSLVQATDTQYF
TRBV27,TRBJ2-1,large,CASSSDMLGQFF
TRBV5-1,TRBJ2-5,medium-sized,CASSWTTQETQYF
TRBV7-2,TRBJ2-7,medium-sized,CASSSLGGRGGRYEQYF
TRBV7-2,TRBJ1-6,medium-sized,CASSLALTADYNSPLHF
TRBV5-1,TRBJ2-2,few,CASSRGQVTGELFF
TRBV5-1,TRBJ2-3,medium-sized,CASSTGLAGTDTQYF
TRBV5-4,TRBJ2-7,medium-sized,CASSLERNYEQYF
TRBV7-3,TRBJ2-1,medium-sized,CASSPTSSGSSGEQFF
TRBV28,TRBJ2-5,.,CASSFGGGETQYF
TRBV28,TRBJ2-3,few,CASSASGLSIDTQYF
TRBV27,TRBJ2-3,large,CASRGLAGGEDTQYF
TRBV29-1,TRBJ2-7,few,CSVEGLAGAYEQYF
TRBV6-1,TRBJ1-5,medium-sized,CASSEVLTGNSNQPQHF
TRBV5-3,TRBJ2-1,.,CARSDIPGQGYNEQFF